A single T cell receptor beta chain is shown here with its context. The antigen is undetermined. This sample was included in a study of neoadjuvant anti-PD-1 for oral cavity cancer. About the study: Non-progressing patients received a fourth nivolumab dose near day 43, then surgery on days 50-56. Study results and caveats: TCR analyses covered only three patients per response group. Pretreatment Treg/Th17 ratio correlated inversely with post-treatment tumor clonality.

Patients were newly diagnosed with stage II-IVA oral cavity squamous cell carcinoma without prior systemic or radiation treatment. The table came from immunoSEQ multiplex PCR; TCRdb's copy has only in-frame clones and leaves some out. The data contain around 6,100 clones, just under 60% of them seen just once; the ten biggest clones take up approximately 7.9%. V was shortened by 3 bases and J by 2 bases, with 11 bases between the two germline ends. CDR1 MNHNS and CDR2 SASEGT come from the germline V gene. CDR3 length equals 14 residues. The source material was tumor tissue, sampled before nivolumab (anti-PD-1) treatment. The sequence came from a person between 40 and 85 years old with oral cavity squamous cell carcinoma. The chain uses TRBV6-1 and TRBJ2-7, with D hard to call. The CDR3 loop reads CASSEPGPPYEQYF. In nucleotides, the CDR3 is TGTGCCAGCAGTGAGCCGGGTCCGCCCTACGAGCAGTACTTC.